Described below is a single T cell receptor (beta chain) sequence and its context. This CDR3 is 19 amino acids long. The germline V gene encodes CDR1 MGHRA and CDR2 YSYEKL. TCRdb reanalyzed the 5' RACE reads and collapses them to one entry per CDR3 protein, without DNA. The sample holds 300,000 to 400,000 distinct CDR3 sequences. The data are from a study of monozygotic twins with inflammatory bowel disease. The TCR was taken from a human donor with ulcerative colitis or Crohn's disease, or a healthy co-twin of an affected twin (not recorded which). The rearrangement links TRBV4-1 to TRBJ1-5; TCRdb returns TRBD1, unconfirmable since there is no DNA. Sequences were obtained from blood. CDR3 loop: CASSQDIYRVKGDNQPQHF.